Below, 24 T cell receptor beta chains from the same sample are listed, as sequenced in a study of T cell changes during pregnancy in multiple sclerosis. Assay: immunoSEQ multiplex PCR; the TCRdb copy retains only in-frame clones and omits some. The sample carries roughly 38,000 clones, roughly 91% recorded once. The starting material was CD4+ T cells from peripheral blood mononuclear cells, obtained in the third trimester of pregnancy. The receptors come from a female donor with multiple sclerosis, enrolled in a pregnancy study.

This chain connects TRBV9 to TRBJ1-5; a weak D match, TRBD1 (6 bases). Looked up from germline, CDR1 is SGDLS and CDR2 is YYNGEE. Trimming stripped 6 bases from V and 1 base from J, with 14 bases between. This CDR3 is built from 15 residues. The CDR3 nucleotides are TGTGCCAGCAACCGAGGGGGGGCGAGCAATCAGCCCCAGCATTTT. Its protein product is CASNRGGASNQPQHF.

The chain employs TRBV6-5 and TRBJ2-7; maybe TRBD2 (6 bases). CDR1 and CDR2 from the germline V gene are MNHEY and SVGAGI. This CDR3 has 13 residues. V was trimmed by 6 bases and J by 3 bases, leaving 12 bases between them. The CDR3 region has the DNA TGTGCCAGCAGCCAGGGACTCAACTACGAGCAGTACTTC. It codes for CASSQGLNYEQYF.

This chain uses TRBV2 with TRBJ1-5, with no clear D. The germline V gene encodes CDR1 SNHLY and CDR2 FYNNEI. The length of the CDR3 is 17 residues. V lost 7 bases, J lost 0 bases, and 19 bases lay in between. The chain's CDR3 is CASTSLAGGYSNQPQHF. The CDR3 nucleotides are TGTGCCAGCACCTCCCTGGCAGGTGGCTATAGCAATCAGCCCCAGCATTTT.

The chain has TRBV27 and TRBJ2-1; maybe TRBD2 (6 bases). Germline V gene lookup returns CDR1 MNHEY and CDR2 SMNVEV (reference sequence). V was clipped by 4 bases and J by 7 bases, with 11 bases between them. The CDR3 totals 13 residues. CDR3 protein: CASSYRLVNEQFF. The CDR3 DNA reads TGTGCCAGCAGTTACCGACTAGTAAATGAGCAGTTCTTC.

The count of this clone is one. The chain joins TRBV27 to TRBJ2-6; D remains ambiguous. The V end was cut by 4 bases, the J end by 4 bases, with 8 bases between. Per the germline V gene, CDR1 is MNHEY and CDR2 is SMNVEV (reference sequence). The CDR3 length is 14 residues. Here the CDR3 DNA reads TGTGCCAGCAGTTACTCGCTCGGGGCCAACGTCCTGACTTTC. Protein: CASSYSLGANVLTF.

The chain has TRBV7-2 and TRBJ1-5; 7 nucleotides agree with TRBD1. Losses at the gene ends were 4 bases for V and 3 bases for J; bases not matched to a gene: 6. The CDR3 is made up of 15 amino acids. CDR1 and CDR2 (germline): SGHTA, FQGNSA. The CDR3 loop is CASSSTGPNNQPQHF. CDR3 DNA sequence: TGTGCCAGCAGCTCGACAGGGCCAAACAATCAGCCCCAGCATTTT.

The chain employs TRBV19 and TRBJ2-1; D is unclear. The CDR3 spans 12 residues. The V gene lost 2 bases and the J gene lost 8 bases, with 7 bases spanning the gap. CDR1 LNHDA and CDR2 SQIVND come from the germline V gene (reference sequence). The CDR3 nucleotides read TGTGCCAGTAGTATACGTACGGATGAGCAGTTCTTC. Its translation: CASSIRTDEQFF.

CDR3 DNA sequence: TGCAGCGTTGACCCTAGCGGGATAGGCTACGAGCAGTACTTC. Residues: CSVDPSGIGYEQYF. This chain connects TRBV29-1 to TRBJ2-7; 9 bases align to TRBD2. The V and J ends lost 3 bases and 3 bases, in that order; junction bases with no gene match: 6. CDR1 is SQVTM, CDR2 ANQGSEA, per germline. The CDR3 runs to 14 residues.

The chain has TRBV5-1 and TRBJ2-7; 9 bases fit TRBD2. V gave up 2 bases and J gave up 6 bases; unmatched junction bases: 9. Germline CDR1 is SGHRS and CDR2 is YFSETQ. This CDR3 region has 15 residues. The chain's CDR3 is CASSLEGGRAGEQYF. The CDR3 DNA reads TGCGCCAGCAGCTTAGAGGGCGGGAGGGCCGGCGAGCAGTACTTC.

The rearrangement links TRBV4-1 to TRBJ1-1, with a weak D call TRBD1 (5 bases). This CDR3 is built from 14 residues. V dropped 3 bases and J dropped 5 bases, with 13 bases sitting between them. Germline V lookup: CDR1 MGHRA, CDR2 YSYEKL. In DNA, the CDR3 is TGCGCCAGCAGCCATCACACAGGAAGGACTGAAGCTTTCTTT. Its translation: CASSHHTGRTEAFF.

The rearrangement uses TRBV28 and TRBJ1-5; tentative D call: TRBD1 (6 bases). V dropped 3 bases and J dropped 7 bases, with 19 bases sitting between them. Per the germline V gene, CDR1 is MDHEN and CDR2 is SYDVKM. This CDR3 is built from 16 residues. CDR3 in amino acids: CASSFPVRRGIQPQHF. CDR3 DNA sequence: TGTGCCAGCAGTTTCCCGGTCCGCAGGGGTATCCAGCCCCAGCATTTT. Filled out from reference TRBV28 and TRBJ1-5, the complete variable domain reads DVKVTQSSRYLVKRTGEKVFLECVQDMDHENMFWYRQDPGLGLRLIYFSYDVKMKEKGDIPEGYSVSREKKERFSLILESASTNQTSMYLCASSFPVRRGIQPQHFGDGTRLSIL.

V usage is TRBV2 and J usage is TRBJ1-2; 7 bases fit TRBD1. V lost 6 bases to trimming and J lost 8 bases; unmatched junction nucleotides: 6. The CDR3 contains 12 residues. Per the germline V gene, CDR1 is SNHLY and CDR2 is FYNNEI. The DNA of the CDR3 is TGTGCCAGCAGAGGGGGCGTAAAGGGCTACACCTTC. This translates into CASRGGVKGYTF.

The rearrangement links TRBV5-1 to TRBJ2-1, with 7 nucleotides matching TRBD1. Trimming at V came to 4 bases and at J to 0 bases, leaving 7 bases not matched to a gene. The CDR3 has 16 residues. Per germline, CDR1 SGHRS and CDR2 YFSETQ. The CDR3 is CASSDYRGSSYNEQFF. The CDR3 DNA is TGCGCCAGCAGCGACTACAGGGGCAGCTCCTACAATGAGCAGTTCTTC.

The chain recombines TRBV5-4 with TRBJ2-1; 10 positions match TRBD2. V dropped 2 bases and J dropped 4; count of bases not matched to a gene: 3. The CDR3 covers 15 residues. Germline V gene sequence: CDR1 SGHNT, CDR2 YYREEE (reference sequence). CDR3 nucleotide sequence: TGTGCCAGCAGCTTACGACTAGCGGGTTACAATGAGCAGTTCTTC. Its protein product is CASSLRLAGYNEQFF.

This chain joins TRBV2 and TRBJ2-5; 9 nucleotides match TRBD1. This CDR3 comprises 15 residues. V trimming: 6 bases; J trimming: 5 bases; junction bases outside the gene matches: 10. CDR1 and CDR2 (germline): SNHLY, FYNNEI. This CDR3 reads CASRGYGTGRETQYF. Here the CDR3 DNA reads TGTGCCAGCAGGGGCTATGGGACAGGGCGGGAGACCCAGTACTTC.

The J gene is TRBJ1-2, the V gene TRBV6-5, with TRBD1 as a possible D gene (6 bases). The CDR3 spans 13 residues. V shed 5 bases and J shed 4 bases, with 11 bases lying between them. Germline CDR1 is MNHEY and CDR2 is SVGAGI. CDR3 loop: CASSPTGLYGYTF. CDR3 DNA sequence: TGTGCCAGCAGTCCGACAGGCCTCTATGGCTACACCTTC.

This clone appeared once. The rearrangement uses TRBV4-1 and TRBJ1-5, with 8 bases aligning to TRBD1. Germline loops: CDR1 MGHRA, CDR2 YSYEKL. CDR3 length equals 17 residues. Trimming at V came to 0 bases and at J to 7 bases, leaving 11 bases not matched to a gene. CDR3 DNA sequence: TGCGCCAGCAGCCAAGATCGGGCAGGGGGCGCGGGCCAGCCCCAGCATTTT. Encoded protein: CASSQDRAGGAGQPQHF.

The CDR3 loop reads CASSSRGSNEKLFF. CDR3 nucleotides: TGTGCCAGCAGCTCCCGGGGTTCCAATGAAAAACTGTTTTTT. The chain couples TRBV11-2 to TRBJ1-4; D remains ambiguous. Germline CDR1 is SGHAT and CDR2 is FQNNGV. This CDR3 is built from 14 residues. The V gene lost 4 bases and the J gene lost 5 bases, with 11 bases spanning the gap.

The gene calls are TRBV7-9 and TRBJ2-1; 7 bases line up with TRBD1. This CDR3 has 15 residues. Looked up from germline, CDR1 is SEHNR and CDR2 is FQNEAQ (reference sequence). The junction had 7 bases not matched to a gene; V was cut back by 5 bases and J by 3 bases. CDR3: CASSPPGQNYNEQFF. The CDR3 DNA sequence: TGTGCCAGCAGCCCTCCGGGACAGAACTACAATGAGCAGTTCTTC.

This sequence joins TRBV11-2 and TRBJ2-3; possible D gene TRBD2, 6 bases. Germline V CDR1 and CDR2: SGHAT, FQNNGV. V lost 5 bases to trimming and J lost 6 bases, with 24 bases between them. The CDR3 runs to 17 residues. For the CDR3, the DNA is TGTGCCAGCAGCCCCTCCCTAGCGACACACGGAGCGGATACGCAGTATTTT. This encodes CASSPSLATHGADTQYF.

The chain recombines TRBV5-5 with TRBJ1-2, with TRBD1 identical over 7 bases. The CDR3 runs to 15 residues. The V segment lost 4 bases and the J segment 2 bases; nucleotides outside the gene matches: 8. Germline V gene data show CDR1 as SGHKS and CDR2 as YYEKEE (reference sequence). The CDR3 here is CASSLSRGQNYGYTF. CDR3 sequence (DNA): TGTGCCAGCAGCCTCTCTCGGGGACAGAACTATGGCTACACCTTC.

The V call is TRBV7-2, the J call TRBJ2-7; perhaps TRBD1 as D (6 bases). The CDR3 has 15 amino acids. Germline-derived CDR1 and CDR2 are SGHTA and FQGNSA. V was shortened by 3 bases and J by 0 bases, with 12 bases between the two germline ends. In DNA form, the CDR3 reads TGTGCCAGCAGCTTGGGGCAGGGGTCCTCCTACGAGCAGTACTTC. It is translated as CASSLGQGSSYEQYF.

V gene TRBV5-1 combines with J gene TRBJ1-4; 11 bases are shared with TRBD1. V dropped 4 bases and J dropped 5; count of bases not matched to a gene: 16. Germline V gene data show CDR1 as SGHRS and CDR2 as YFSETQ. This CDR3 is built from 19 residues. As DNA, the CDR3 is TGCGCCAGCAGCGCGGGGACAGGGGGAAAGGGTTGGAAAAATGAAAAACTGTTTTTT. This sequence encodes CASSAGTGGKGWKNEKLFF.

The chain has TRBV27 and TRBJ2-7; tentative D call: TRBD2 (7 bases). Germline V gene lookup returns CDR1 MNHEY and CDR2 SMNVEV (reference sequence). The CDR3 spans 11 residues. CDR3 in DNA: TGTTCGTGGGGGCGGGAGTACGAGCAGTACTTC. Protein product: CSWGREYEQYF.